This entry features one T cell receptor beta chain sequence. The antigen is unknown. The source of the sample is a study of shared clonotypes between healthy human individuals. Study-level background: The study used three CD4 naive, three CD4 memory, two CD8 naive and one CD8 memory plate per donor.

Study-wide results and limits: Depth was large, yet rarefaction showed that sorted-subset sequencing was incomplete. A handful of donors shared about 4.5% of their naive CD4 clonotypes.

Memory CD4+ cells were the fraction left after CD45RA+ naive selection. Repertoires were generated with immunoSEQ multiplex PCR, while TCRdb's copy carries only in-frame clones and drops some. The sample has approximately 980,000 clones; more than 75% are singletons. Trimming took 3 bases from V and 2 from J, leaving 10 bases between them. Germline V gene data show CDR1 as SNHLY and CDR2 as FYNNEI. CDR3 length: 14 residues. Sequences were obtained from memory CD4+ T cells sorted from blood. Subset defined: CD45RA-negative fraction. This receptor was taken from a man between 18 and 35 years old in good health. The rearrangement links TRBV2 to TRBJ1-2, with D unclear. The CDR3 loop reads CASSDAVSNYGYTF. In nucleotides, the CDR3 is TGTGCCAGCAGTGATGCGGTTTCCAACTATGGCTACACCTTC.